Included here is one TCR beta chain sequence, with context. Germline V gene data show CDR1 as SGHNT and CDR2 as YYREEE (reference sequence). The CDR3 has 15 amino acids. Trimming shortened V by 4 bases and J by 3 bases, and 16 bases separated the two germline ends. This entry comes from a study of blood T cell repertoires in COVID-19. Study summary: Samples taken during acute and convalescent COVID-19 were collected in the United States, Italy and Spain. T cells, B-cell-depleted T cells, or PBMCs provided the cDNA or gDNA that served as material.

Only in-frame clones appear in the TCRdb table, and some are missing; sequencing was by immunoSEQ multiplex PCR. In the table there are approximately 190,000 clones, 84% of which are singletons. This chain connects TRBV5-4 to TRBJ1-1; no reliable D call. The sequenced sample consisted of peripheral blood. The receptor was isolated from a woman in her 70s with active or convalescent COVID-19. The CDR3 sequence is CASSKEVSRDTEAFF. CDR3 sequence (DNA): TGTGCCAGCAGCAAGGAGGTCAGCAGAGACACTGAAGCTTTCTTT.